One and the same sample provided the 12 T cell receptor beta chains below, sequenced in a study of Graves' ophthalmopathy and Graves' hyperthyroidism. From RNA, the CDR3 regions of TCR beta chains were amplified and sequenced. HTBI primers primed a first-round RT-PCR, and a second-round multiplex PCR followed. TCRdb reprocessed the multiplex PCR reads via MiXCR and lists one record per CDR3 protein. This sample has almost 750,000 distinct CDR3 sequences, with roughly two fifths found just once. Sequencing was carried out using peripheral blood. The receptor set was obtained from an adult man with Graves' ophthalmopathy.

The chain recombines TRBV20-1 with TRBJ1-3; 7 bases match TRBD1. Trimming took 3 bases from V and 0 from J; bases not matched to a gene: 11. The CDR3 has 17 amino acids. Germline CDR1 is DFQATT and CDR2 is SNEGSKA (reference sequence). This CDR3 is CSARLTGSGLSGNTIYF. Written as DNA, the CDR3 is TGCAGTGCTAGGCTGACAGGGAGTGGTCTCTCTGGAAACACCATATATTTT.

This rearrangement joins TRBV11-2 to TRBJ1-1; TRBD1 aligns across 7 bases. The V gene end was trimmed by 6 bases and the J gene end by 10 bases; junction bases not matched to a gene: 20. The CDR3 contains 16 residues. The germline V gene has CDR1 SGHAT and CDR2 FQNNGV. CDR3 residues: CASSFRRDRRDLGAFF. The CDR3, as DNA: TGTGCCAGCAGTTTCCGACGGGACAGAAGGGATTTGGGAGCTTTCTTT.

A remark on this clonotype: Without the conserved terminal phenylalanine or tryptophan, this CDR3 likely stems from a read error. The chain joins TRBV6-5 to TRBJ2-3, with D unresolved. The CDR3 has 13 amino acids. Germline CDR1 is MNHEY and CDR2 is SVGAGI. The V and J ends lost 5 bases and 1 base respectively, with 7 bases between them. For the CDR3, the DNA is TGTGCCAGCAGTGACGATGGCACAGATACGCAGTATGTT. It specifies CASSDDGTDTQYV.

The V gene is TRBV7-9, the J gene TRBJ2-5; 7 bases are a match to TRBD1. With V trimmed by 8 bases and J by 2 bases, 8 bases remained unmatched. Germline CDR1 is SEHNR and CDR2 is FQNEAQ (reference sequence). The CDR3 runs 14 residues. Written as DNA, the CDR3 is TGTGCCAGCTCACCGGGACAGCAACAAGAGACCCAGTACTTC. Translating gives CASSPGQQQETQYF.

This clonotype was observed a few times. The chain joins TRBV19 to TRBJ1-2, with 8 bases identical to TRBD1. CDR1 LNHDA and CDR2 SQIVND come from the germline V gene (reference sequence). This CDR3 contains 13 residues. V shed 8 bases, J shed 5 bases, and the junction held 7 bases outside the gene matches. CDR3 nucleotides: TGTGCCAGTCGAGACAGGGGTGGGTATGGCTACACCTTC. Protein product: CASRDRGGYGYTF. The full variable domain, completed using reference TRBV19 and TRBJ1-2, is DGGITQSPKYLFRKEGQNVTLSCEQNLNHDAMYWYRQDPGQGLRLIYYSQIVNDFQKGDIAEGYSVSREKKESFPLTVTSAQKNPTAFYLCASRDRGGYGYTFGSGTRLTVV.

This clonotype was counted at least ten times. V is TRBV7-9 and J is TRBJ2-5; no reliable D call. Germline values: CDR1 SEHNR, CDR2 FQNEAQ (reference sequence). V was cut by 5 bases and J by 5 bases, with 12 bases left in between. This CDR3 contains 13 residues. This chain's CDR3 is CASSRTRWETQYF. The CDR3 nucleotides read TGTGCCAGCAGCCGAACCAGGTGGGAGACCCAGTACTTC.

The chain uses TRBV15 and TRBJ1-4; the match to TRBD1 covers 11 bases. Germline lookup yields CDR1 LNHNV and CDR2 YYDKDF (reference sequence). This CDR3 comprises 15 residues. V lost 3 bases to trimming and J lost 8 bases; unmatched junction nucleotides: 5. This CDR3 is CATSRDRGPLEKLFF. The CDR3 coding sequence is TGTGCCACCAGCAGGGACAGGGGGCCTTTGGAAAAACTGTTTTTT.

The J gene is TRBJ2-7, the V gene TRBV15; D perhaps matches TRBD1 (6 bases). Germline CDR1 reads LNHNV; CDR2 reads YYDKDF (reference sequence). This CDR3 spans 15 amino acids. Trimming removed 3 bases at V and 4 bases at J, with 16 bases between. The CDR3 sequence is CATSSERDTGYEQYF. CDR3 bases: TGTGCCACCAGCAGCGAACGGGACACGGGGTACGAGCAGTACTTC.

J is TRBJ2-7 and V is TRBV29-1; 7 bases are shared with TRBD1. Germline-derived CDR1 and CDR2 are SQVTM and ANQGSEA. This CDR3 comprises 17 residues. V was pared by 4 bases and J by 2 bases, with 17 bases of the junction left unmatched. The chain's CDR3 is CSVADRDPSLPTYEQYF. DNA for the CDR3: TGCAGCGTTGCAGACAGGGATCCTAGCTTGCCTACCTACGAGCAGTACTTC.

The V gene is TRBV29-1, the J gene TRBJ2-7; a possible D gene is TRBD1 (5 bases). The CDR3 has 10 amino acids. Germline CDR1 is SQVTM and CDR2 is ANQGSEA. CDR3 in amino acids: CSPQGREQYF. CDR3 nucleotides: TGCAGTCCTCAGGGCCGGGAGCAGTACTTC.

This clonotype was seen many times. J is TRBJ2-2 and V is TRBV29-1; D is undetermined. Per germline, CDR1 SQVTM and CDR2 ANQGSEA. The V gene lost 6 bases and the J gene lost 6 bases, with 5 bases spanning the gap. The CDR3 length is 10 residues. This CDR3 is CSVGSGELFF. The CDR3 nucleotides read TGCAGCGTAGGGTCCGGGGAGCTGTTTTTT.

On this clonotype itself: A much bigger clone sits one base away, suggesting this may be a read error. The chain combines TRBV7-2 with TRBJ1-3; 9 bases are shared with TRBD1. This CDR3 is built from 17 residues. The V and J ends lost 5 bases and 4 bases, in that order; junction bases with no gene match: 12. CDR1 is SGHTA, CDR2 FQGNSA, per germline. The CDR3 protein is CASSPPTGGLAGNTIYF. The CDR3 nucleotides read TGTGCCAGCAGCCCACCGACAGGGGGACTAGCCGGAAACACCATATATTTT.